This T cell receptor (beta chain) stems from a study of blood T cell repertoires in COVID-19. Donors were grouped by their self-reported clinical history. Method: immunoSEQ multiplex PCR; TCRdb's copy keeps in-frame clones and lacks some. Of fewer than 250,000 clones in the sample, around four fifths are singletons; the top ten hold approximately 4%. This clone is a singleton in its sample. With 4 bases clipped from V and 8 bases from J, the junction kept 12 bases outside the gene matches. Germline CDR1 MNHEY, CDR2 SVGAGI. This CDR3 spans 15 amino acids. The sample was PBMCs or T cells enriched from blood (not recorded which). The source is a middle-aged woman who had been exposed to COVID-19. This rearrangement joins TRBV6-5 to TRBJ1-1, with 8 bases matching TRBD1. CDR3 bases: TGTGCCAGCAGTTCTTACAGGACAGGGAGGGCGGAAGCTTTCTTT. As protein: CASSSYRTGRAEAFF.